These 4 T cell receptor beta chains came from one sample sequenced in a study of tumor-infiltrating lymphocytes in primary liver carcinoma. The researchers produced TCR beta cDNA from about 510 ng total RNA with a constant-region primer. The TCR beta library was amplified through three nested multiplex PCR rounds in a modified ARM-PCR procedure. Primers for the first two PCR rounds were TRBV1-TRBV30 forward primers and a C-beta reverse primer (approximately 9 cycles per round). One entry per CDR3 protein, called by TCRdb with MiXCR from the multiplex PCR reads. The data contain 190,000 or so distinct CDR3 sequences, less than 70% of them singletons. Germline DNA was also extracted, while the blood RNA originated from unsorted whole blood. The sample was peripheral blood. The receptors come from an older woman with primary liver carcinoma and hepatitis B virus infection.

A remark on this clonotype: A much larger clone differs from this one at a single base, so this may be a read error. The chain has TRBV14 and TRBJ1-2, with 8 positions matching TRBD1. Per the germline V gene, CDR1 is SGHDN and CDR2 is FVKESK. The CDR3 totals 16 residues. The CDR3 DNA is TGTACCAGCAGCCAAGAATGGACAGGGAGGTACTATGGCTACACCTTC. It specifies CTSSQEWTGRYYGYTF.

The J gene is TRBJ1-1, the V gene TRBV18, with D possibly matching TRBD1 (5 bases). The germline gives CDR1 KGHSH, CDR2 LQKENI. Trimming took 6 bases from V and 11 from J, leaving 16 bases between them. CDR3 length: 12 residues. CDR3 amino acids: CASSNVGVIAFF. In DNA form, the CDR3 reads TGTGCCAGCTCCAACGTGGGGGTTATCGCTTTCTTT.

This clonotype was seen many times. The chain employs TRBV13 and TRBJ1-5; D gene uncertain. V was cut by 1 base and J by 1 base, with 11 bases left in between. Looked up from germline, CDR1 is PRHDT and CDR2 is FYEKMQ (reference sequence). The CDR3 extends over 16 amino acids. The CDR3 bases are TGTGCCAGCAGCTTAGTATCAGAGGGAAGCAATCAGCCCCAGCATTTT. It translates to CASSLVSEGSNQPQHF.

In this sample, this clonotype turned up many times. The chain uses TRBV6-5 and TRBJ1-4; unclear D gene. CDR1 is MNHEY, CDR2 SVGAGI, per germline. V lost 5 bases, J lost 3 bases, and 10 bases lay in between. The CDR3 is 14 amino acids. This CDR3 reads CASSPRAPNEKLFF. CDR3 DNA: TGTGCCAGCAGTCCCCGGGCTCCTAATGAAAAACTGTTTTTT.